The 15 T cell receptor beta chains listed next were all sequenced from one sample in a study of Graves' ophthalmopathy and Graves' hyperthyroidism. Researchers took RNA transcripts and amplified TCR beta CDR3 regions from them. First-round RT-PCR with HTBI primers preceded a second-round multiplex PCR. Via MiXCR, TCRdb re-called the multiplex PCR reads, giving one row per CDR3 protein. Among 650,000 to 900,000 distinct CDR3 sequences listed, roughly two fifths were seen once. Sequenced sample: peripheral blood. The receptors derive from an adult man with Graves' ophthalmopathy.

This clonotype was detected many times. J is TRBJ2-5 and V is TRBV7-9, with a possible D match to TRBD1 (5 bases). V was shortened by 1 base and J by 2 bases, with 8 bases between the two germline ends. CDR3 length: 14 residues. Germline V gives CDR1 SEHNR, CDR2 FQNEAQ (reference sequence). In DNA form, the CDR3 reads TGTGCCAGCAGCTTAGGGACATCACAAGAGACCCAGTACTTC. Its protein is CASSLGTSQETQYF. The full variable domain, its missing parts supplied by reference TRBV7-9 and TRBJ2-5, is DTGVSQNPRHKITKRGQNVTFRCDPISEHNRLYWYRQTLGQGPEFLTYFQNEAQLEKSRLLSDRFSAERPKGSFSTLEIQRTEQGDSAMYLCASSLGTSQETQYFGPGTRLLVL.

The chain is built from TRBV25-1 and TRBJ2-2, with 7 bases that match TRBD1. The CDR3 runs 17 residues. After removal of 5 bases from V and 9 bases from J, the junction contained 18 bases not matched to a gene. CDR1 is MGHDK and CDR2 is SYGVNS in the germline V gene. For the CDR3, the DNA is TGTGCCAGCAGTCGAACTAGACAGGGTTTTCTTTCCAGGGAGCTGTTTTTT. This gives the protein CASSRTRQGFLSRELFF.

This clonotype turned up a few times. V gene TRBV10-3 combines with J gene TRBJ1-1, with 9 bases aligning to TRBD1. The germline V gene has CDR1 ENHRY and CDR2 SYGVKD. The ends lost 0 bases at V and 7 bases at J; junction bases unmatched: 9. This CDR3 is built from 16 residues. CDR3 sequence reads: CAISESERTGDIEAFF. DNA of the CDR3: TGTGCCATCAGTGAGTCGGAGAGGACAGGGGACATTGAAGCTTTCTTT.

This clonotype was counted a few times. V and J are TRBV3-1 and TRBJ1-2; D remains unclear. V gave up 0 bases and J gave up 9 bases, with 8 bases separating them. CDR3 size: 12 residues. The germline V gene encodes CDR1 LGHDT and CDR2 YNNKEL (reference sequence). CDR3 bases: TGTGCCAGCAGCCAAGATGAAAATAGCTACACCTTC. This sequence encodes CASSQDENSYTF.

Ten or more counts support this clonotype. The CDR3 nucleotides are TGTGCCAGCAGCAAAGCCGGGTCAGGGGACCACGAGCAGTACTTC. Encoded protein: CASSKAGSGDHEQYF. The J gene is TRBJ2-7, the V gene TRBV2; a possible D gene is TRBD1 (6 bases). Trimming took off 6 bases at V and 5 bases at J, with 20 bases between the two ends. The CDR3 sequence is 15 residues long. Germline values: CDR1 SNHLY, CDR2 FYNNEI.

The CDR3 loop reads CASSWGPAFEKLFF. DNA for the CDR3: TGTGCCAGCAGTTGGGGACCGGCTTTTGAAAAACTGTTTTTT. The chain links TRBV12-3 or TRBV12-4 to TRBJ1-4; D might be TRBD1 (5 bases). This CDR3 contains 14 residues. Between the trimmed V and J ends, which lost 4 bases and 7 bases, there was a span of 13 bases.

This chain joins TRBV7-9 and TRBJ2-2; D uncertain. Germline V gene lookup returns CDR1 SEHNR and CDR2 FQNEAQ (reference sequence). The CDR3 length is 14 residues. V dropped 1 base and J dropped 4 bases, with 7 bases sitting between them. CDR3 sequence reads: CASSLGVPTGELFF. The CDR3 nucleotides read TGTGCCAGCAGCTTAGGCGTACCCACCGGGGAGCTGTTTTTT.

The chain joins TRBV15 to TRBJ1-5; D remains ambiguous. The CDR3 loop spans 13 amino acids. Germline CDR1 LNHNV, CDR2 YYDKDF (reference sequence). Trimming took 11 bases from V and 3 from J, leaving 14 bases between them. The CDR3 DNA reads TGTGCCTGGAGCGGTGGGGTCAATCAGCCCCAGCATTTT. Translating it yields CAWSGGVNQPQHF.

The chain has TRBV7-9 and TRBJ2-7; tentative D call: TRBD1 (7 bases). With 1 base removed from V and 4 bases from J, the gap between germline ends came to 14 bases. Germline V CDR1 and CDR2: SEHNR, FQNEAQ (reference sequence). CDR3 length equals 15 residues. This chain's CDR3 is CASSLEAGGTYEQYF. The CDR3 nucleotides read TGTGCCAGCAGCTTAGAGGCAGGGGGGACTTACGAGCAGTACTTC.

The rearrangement links TRBV29-1 to TRBJ1-2; 7 nucleotides agree with TRBD1. The length of the CDR3 is 15 residues. The V gene end was trimmed by 0 bases and the J gene end by 5 bases; junction bases not matched to a gene: 9. Germline lookup yields CDR1 SQVTM and CDR2 ANQGSEA. The CDR3 nucleotides are TGCAGCGTTGAAGAAACAGGGGCGCTGGGTTATGGCTACACCTTC. Translation gives CSVEETGALGYGYTF. The complete variable domain, with remaining parts taken from reference TRBV29-1 and TRBJ1-2, reads SAVISQKPSRDICQRGTSLTIQCQVDSQVTMMFWYRQQPGQSLTLIATANQGSEATYESGFVIDKFPISRPNLTFSTLTVSNMSPEDSSIYLCSVEETGALGYGYTFGSGTRLTVV.

As for this clonotype: This may be a read error, as it is one base from a much larger clone. The genes are TRBV2 and TRBJ2-2; 9 bases match TRBD2. Germline CDR1 is SNHLY and CDR2 is FYNNEI. This CDR3 region has 16 residues. CDR3 loop: CASSFSGGLNTGGLFF. In nucleotides, the CDR3 is TGTGCCAGCAGCTTTAGCGGGGGCCTGAACACCGGGGGGCTGTTTTTT.

The chain links TRBV25-1 to TRBJ2-7, with D uncertain. Germline V lookup: CDR1 MGHDK, CDR2 SYGVNS. Trimming took off 8 bases at V and 7 bases at J, with 12 bases between the two ends. The CDR3 length is 11 residues. In DNA, the CDR3 is TGTGCCAGCTTAGGGCTCTTGGAGCAGTACTTC. This translates into CASLGLLEQYF.

This clonotype was seen many times. This chain connects TRBV19 to TRBJ1-5, with D possibly matching TRBD1 (6 bases). V dropped 7 bases and J dropped 1 base, with 17 bases sitting between them. This CDR3 region has 16 residues. Germline V lookup: CDR1 LNHDA, CDR2 SQIVND (reference sequence). CDR3 residues: CASTATTGPSNQPQHF. CDR3 nucleotide sequence: TGTGCCAGTACGGCCACGACAGGCCCGAGCAATCAGCCCCAGCATTTT.

This chain joins TRBV7-2 and TRBJ2-7, with a weak D call TRBD2 (6 bases). V was shortened by 0 bases and J by 7 bases, with 10 bases between the two germline ends. The germline CDR1 and CDR2 sequences are SGHTA and FQGNSA. This CDR3 region has 13 residues. The CDR3 nucleotides read TGTGCCAGCAGCTTAGCGGCCGCGGGGGAGCAGTACTTC. Protein: CASSLAAAGEQYF.

The chain joins TRBV25-1 to TRBJ1-1, with 9 positions matching TRBD1. Per germline, CDR1 MGHDK and CDR2 SYGVNS. The CDR3 is made up of 15 amino acids. V shed 7 bases and J 6 bases; nucleotides not matched to a gene: 12. DNA of the CDR3: TGTGCCAGCACCCGACCGGGACAGGGTATGGCTGAAGCTTTCTTT. Translating gives CASTRPGQGMAEAFF.